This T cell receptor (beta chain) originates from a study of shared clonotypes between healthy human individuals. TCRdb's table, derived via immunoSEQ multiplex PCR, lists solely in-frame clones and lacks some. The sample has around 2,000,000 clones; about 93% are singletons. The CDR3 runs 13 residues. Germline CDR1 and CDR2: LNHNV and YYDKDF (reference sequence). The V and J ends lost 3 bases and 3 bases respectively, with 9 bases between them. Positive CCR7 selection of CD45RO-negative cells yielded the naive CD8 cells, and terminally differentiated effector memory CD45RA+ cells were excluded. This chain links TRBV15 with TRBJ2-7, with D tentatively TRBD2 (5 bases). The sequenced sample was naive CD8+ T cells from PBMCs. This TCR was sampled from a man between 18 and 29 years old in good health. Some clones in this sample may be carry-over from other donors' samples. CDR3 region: CATSSPRDYEQYF. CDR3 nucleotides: TGTGCCACCAGCAGCCCACGGGACTACGAGCAGTACTTC. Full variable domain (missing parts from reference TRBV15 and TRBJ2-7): DAMVIQNPRYQVTQFGKPVTLSCSQTLNHNVMYWYQQKSSQAPKLLFHYYDKDFNNEADTPDNFQSRRPNTSFCFLDIRSPGLGDTAMYLCATSSPRDYEQYFGPGTRLTVT.